Listed below are T cell receptor beta chains from one sample, sequenced in a study. TCRdb ran MiXCR on the 5' RACE reads and lists one entry per CDR3 protein. Among around 55,000 distinct CDR3 sequences listed, around 21% were seen once. The sample comprised tumor-infiltrating Tregs sorted from the breast tumor. Receptors were obtained from a female donor with breast cancer. The CDR3 runs from the conserved cysteine through the conserved F or W. Each record gives: clone size, J gene, D gene, V gene, CDR3 DNA, CDR3 protein. The D gene is left open where the match is weak. The listing skips clone size in some rows; elsewhere it reads once, few, many or a size class.

>few|TRBJ2-7|-|TRBV20-1
TGCAGTGCTATGGGAAAGGGGAGCCGCCTGGCCCTAAACGAGCAGTGCTTC
CSAMGKGSRLALNEQCF
>many|TRBJ1-1|TRBD1|TRBV24-1
TGTGCCACCAGGACAGGACAGGGCAGTGAAGCTTTCTTT
CATRTGQGSEAFF
>-|TRBJ2-7|-|TRBV5-1
TGCGCCAGCAGCATGAGAGGGCCCGAGCAGTACTTC
CASSMRGPEQYF
>few|TRBJ1-6|-|TRBV5-1
TGCGCCAGCAGCTTGGATTCACCCAATAATTCACCCCTCCACTTT
CASSLDSPNNSPLHF
>-|TRBJ2-3|TRBD1|TRBV6-5
TGTGCCAGCATTCCCCTCCCAGAGGGACAGGGGGCGTCAGATACGCAGTATTTT
CASIPLPEGQGASDTQYF
>-|TRBJ2-7|-|TRBV2
TGTGCCAGCAGTTGGGCCGTCCTCGGCTACGAGCAGTACTTC
CASSWAVLGYEQYF
>many|TRBJ2-7|-|TRBV6-2/TRBV6-3
TGTGCCAGCAGAATGACGGGGATCTACGAGCAGTACTTC
CASRMTGIYEQYF
>-|TRBJ2-4|TRBD1|TRBV7-2
TGTGCCAGCAGCTTAGGCCTGACAGGGGGCTTGGGCAAAAACATTCAGTACTTC
CASSLGLTGGLGKNIQYF
>-|TRBJ2-7|TRBD1|TRBV5-1
TGCGCCAGCAGCCCCTCCGGGACAGCAAGCTCCTACGAGCAGTACTTC
CASSPSGTASSYEQYF
>few|TRBJ2-7|-|TRBV7-8
TGTGCCATAAGCAAGGGCAGGACCTCGGAGCAGTACTTC
CAISKGRTSEQYF
>many|TRBJ1-1|-|TRBV4-2
TGTGCCAGCAGCCAAGAAGCAACAGTGAACACTGAAGCTTTCTTT
CASSQEATVNTEAFF
>many|TRBJ1-5|-|TRBV7-6
TGTGCCAGCAGCCCTAATAGCAATCAGCCCCAGCATTTT
CASSPNSNQPQHF
>-|TRBJ1-2|TRBD1|TRBV4-3
TGCGCCAGCAGCCAAGAAGCAGGGGGGAACTATGGCTACACCTTC
CASSQEAGGNYGYTF
>once|TRBJ1-3|-|TRBV6-5
TGTGCCAGTTCCCTGGGAGGCTCTGGAAACACCATGTATTTT
CASSLGGSGNTMYF
>few|TRBJ2-5|-|TRBV5-1
TGCGCCAGCAGCTCAACTCTCTCGACAGTGCAAGAGACCCAGTACTTC
CASSSTLSTVQETQYF
>few|TRBJ1-5|-|TRBV6-1
TGTGCCAGCAGTGCGATCAGGGGTCAGCCCCAGCATTTT
CASSAIRGQPQHF
>-|TRBJ2-5|TRBD1|TRBV20-1
TGCAGGGCGAGACAGGGGGCGGACAAACAAGAGACCCAGTACTTC
CRARQGADKQETQYF
>few|TRBJ1-2|TRBD1|TRBV24-1
TGTGCCACCAGTGGACAGGGGGACATTGGCTACACCTTC
CATSGQGDIGYTF
>many|TRBJ1-1|-|TRBV14
TGTGCCAGCAGCGCACTAGGTCTAATCACTGAAGCTTTCTTT
CASSALGLITEAFF
>-|TRBJ2-1|-|TRBV5-1
TGCGCCAGCAGCTTGGGGCAAATCAGTGAGCAGTTCTTC
CASSLGQISEQFF
>-|TRBJ1-2|-|TRBV18
TGTGCCAGCTCACCTACTGACACTATGGGGACAAGTGACTACACCTTC
CASSPTDTMGTSDYTF
>-|TRBJ2-5|-|TRBV6-1
TGTGCCAGCAGAACGACATTACGGGGACCACTAAGGGGGGAGACCCAGTACTTC
CASRTTLRGPLRGETQYF